Described below is a single T cell receptor (beta chain) sequence and its context. The sample comes from a study of blood T cell repertoires in COVID-19. Trimming took 6 bases from V and 1 from J, leaving 14 bases between them. Germline assignment: CDR1 MNHEY and CDR2 SVGAGI. The CDR3 is 15 amino acids. The data were produced by immunoSEQ multiplex PCR, yet TCRdb's version contains in-frame clones alone and is incomplete. The sample carries around 68,000 clones, 65% to 90% recorded once. Sequencing used peripheral blood. V usage is TRBV6-5 and J usage is TRBJ2-3; tentatively, D is TRBD1 (5 bases). This TCR was recovered from an elderly man with acute or convalescent COVID-19. CDR3 in amino acids: CASSKGAGGTDTQYF. The DNA for the CDR3 is TGTGCCAGCAGCAAAGGGGCCGGAGGCACAGATACGCAGTATTTT.